The rows below give T cell receptor beta chains drawn from one sample of a study of T cell repertoires and HLA-DP antigens. For these TCRs, the target antigens are not known. Here immunoSEQ multiplex PCR was the method, and the copy in TCRdb shows in-frame clones only, minus some. The table includes about 73,000 clones, roughly 75% detected once. The sample was CD4+ T cells from PBMCs. The receptors were gathered from a man between 60 and 75 years old in good health and CMV-seronegative. Each CDR3 is given without its conserved first and last residue.

>TRBV7-5
VRSLGPGRIGGDEQF
>TRBV6-5
ASSYSGGNIYGYT
>TRBV19
ASSRGRVEETQY
>TRBV7-2
ASSRVPRSRDTEAF
>TRBV6-1
ASKTGTEFNQPQH
>TRBV5-1
ASSPLPRREYPNNEQF
>TRBV5-4
ASSSGDQETQY
>TRBV30
AWSVQDRLYNSPLH
>TRBV19
ASSMGELYGYT
>TRBV30
AWMTDPPYNSPLH
>TRBV25-1
ASSVPGQETQY
>TRBV6-5
ASSYSQRGFYNEQF
>TRBV7-2
ASSSRMVGENIQY
>TRBV9
ASSLQERHIDTQY
>TRBV7-9
ASSLVIEDIPLH
>TRBV5-4
ASSLVGGADTQY
>TRBV28
ASSSARAGALGSPLH
>TRBV4-3
ASSQGWQGQETQY
>TRBV19
ASSRNSATRETQY
>TRBV13
ASSLGRGQETQY
>TRBV5-1
ASSWGGYNEQF
>TRBV7-3
ASSLGSHNEQF
>TRBV7-2
ASSYRTGMASPLH
>TRBV6-5
ASSSTSWGEKLF
>TRBV6-5
ASSYARPVSNQPQH
>TRBV20-1
SASVTDTQY
>TRBV7-8
ASKRLRSDSETQY
>TRBV2
ASSDSGISYNEQF
>TRBV2
ASRPEVDEQF
>TRBV13
ASSSLWAGDTADTQY
>TRBV28
ASSNMMGITGELF
>TRBV27
ASRQANSYNSPLH
>TRBV2
ASTVRASSYNSPLH
>TRBV6-6
ASSYVENTGELF
>TRBV5-4
ASSGRFTQY
>TRBV5-4
ASSRGLAGGVYNEQF
>TRBV6-6
ASSTGGYEQY
>TRBV27
ASSLRRSDEQY
>TRBV5-1
ASSFGGQKLEAF
>TRBV6-4
ASSDLGGRGNTGELF
>TRBV14
ASSQVIEGVAF
>TRBV6-5
ASSSADSGANVLT
>TRBV19
ASTRGRDTDTQY
>TRBV2
ASSRDRAGTEAF
>TRBV19
ASTSGGRGEKLF
>TRBV6-1
ASSYSYGYT
>TRBV7-2
ASSSKTATNEAF
>TRBV2
ASEAGQGSYEQY
>TRBV10-3
AISEGRGGYT
>TRBV5-6
ASSLWVDQPQH
>TRBV18
ASSPGTDNYGYT
>TRBV7-8
ASSLSGSSYNEQF
>TRBV20-1
SALTYNEQF
>TRBV6-1
ASSERGGLTQTQY
>TRBV29-1
SVEVVDKEPDTQY
>TRBV29-1
SVGATGNGELF
>TRBV7-8
ASSLELRGSVRVGNIQY
>TRBV4-3
ASSQDLSEKLF